The rows below give T cell receptor beta chains drawn from one sample of a study of T cell responses to AZD1222 COVID-19 vaccine. Generated by immunoSEQ multiplex PCR, the TCRdb table keeps only in-frame clones and is missing some. This sample has about 110,000 clones, with about 94% found just once. Source: peripheral blood, taken 28 days after the second AZD1222 dose. All receptors come from an adult who received the AZD1222 COVID-19 vaccine. CDR3s include the opening cysteine and the closing phenylalanine or tryptophan. The order of the fields is CDR3 protein, CDR3 DNA, CDR3 length, D gene, clone size, J gene, V gene. A D gene is named only where the DNA matches it firmly. Clone size is not always given. Where it is, it says once, few, many or a class for expanded clones.

CDR3 protein: CASSLTSGTSRRRNEQFF; CDR3 DNA: TGTGCCAGCAGTTTAACTAGCGGGACCTCTAGGAGGAGGAATGAGCAGTTCTTC; CDR3 length: 18; D gene: TRBD2; clone size: .; J gene: TRBJ2-1; V gene: TRBV27
CDR3 protein: CASSLGRSTDTQYF; CDR3 DNA: TGCGCCAGCAGCTTGGGACGGAGCACAGATACGCAGTATTTT; CDR3 length: 14; D gene: .; clone size: .; J gene: TRBJ2-3; V gene: TRBV5-1
CDR3 protein: CASSSHRINYGYTF; CDR3 DNA: TGTGCCAGCAGTTCACATAGGATCAATTATGGCTACACCTTC; CDR3 length: 14; D gene: .; clone size: .; J gene: TRBJ1-2; V gene: TRBV6-5
CDR3 protein: CSAGQGYTF; CDR3 DNA: TGCAGCGCCGGACAGGGCTACACCTTC; CDR3 length: 9; D gene: .; clone size: .; J gene: TRBJ1-2; V gene: TRBV29-1
CDR3 protein: CASSLHGPDHSYF; CDR3 DNA: TGTGCCAGCAGTTTACACGGGCCGGACCATTCGTACTTC; CDR3 length: 13; D gene: .; clone size: .; J gene: TRBJ2-7; V gene: TRBV12-3/TRBV12-4
CDR3 protein: CASSPWTGESYNEQFF; CDR3 DNA: TGTGCCAGCAGCCCCTGGACAGGAGAATCCTACAATGAGCAGTTCTTC; CDR3 length: 16; D gene: TRBD1; clone size: .; J gene: TRBJ2-1; V gene: TRBV7-9
CDR3 protein: CASSPWISGNTIYF; CDR3 DNA: TGTGCCAGCAGTCCGTGGATCTCTGGAAACACCATATATTTT; CDR3 length: 14; D gene: .; clone size: once; J gene: TRBJ1-3; V gene: TRBV6-5
CDR3 protein: CASSRGTGGNTEAFF; CDR3 DNA: TGTGCCAGCTCACGGGGGACAGGGGGGAACACTGAAGCTTTCTTT; CDR3 length: 15; D gene: TRBD1; clone size: .; J gene: TRBJ1-1; V gene: TRBV18
CDR3 protein: CASSDLRTLADTQYF; CDR3 DNA: TGTGCCAGCAGTGACCTCCGTACTTTGGCAGATACGCAGTATTTT; CDR3 length: 15; D gene: .; clone size: .; J gene: TRBJ2-3; V gene: TRBV6-1
CDR3 protein: CASSSFVRTGGTEAFF; CDR3 DNA: TGTGCCAGCAGCTCCTTCGTCAGGACAGGGGGCACTGAAGCTTTCTTT; CDR3 length: 16; D gene: TRBD1; clone size: .; J gene: TRBJ1-1; V gene: TRBV13
CDR3 protein: CASSRRSGRADIQYF; CDR3 DNA: TGTGCCAGCAGCCGTAGGAGCGGGAGGGCCGACATTCAGTACTTC; CDR3 length: 15; D gene: TRBD2; clone size: few; J gene: TRBJ2-4; V gene: TRBV5-4
CDR3 protein: CASSIPGGAYIGYTF; CDR3 DNA: TGTGCCAGTAGTATTCCAGGGGGCGCCTATATTGGCTACACCTTC; CDR3 length: 15; D gene: TRBD1; clone size: once; J gene: TRBJ1-2; V gene: TRBV19
CDR3 protein: CASSPPLGTYSNQPQHF; CDR3 DNA: TGTGCCAGCTCACCACCGCTTGGGACTTATAGCAATCAGCCCCAGCATTTT; CDR3 length: 17; D gene: .; clone size: .; J gene: TRBJ1-5; V gene: TRBV18
CDR3 protein: CASSRREGRSTGELFF; CDR3 DNA: TGTGCCAGCTCACGCAGGGAGGGTCGGTCCACCGGGGAGCTGTTTTTT; CDR3 length: 16; D gene: TRBD2; clone size: .; J gene: TRBJ2-2; V gene: TRBV18
CDR3 protein: CASSQEDNTEAFF; CDR3 DNA: TGTGCCAGCAGCCAAGAGGATAACACTGAAGCTTTCTTT; CDR3 length: 13; D gene: .; clone size: .; J gene: TRBJ1-1; V gene: TRBV3-1/TRBV3-2
CDR3 protein: CASSDPPQGITEAFF; CDR3 DNA: TGTGCCAGCAGTGACCCCCCCCAGGGGATCACTGAAGCTTTCTTT; CDR3 length: 15; D gene: .; clone size: .; J gene: TRBJ1-1; V gene: TRBV6-4
CDR3 protein: CASSQDPGQSYGYTF; CDR3 DNA: TGTGCCAGCAGCCAAGACCCCGGACAGAGTTATGGCTACACCTTC; CDR3 length: 15; D gene: .; clone size: .; J gene: TRBJ1-2; V gene: TRBV4-2
CDR3 protein: CSVETQGLYEQYF; CDR3 DNA: TGCAGCGTTGAAACTCAGGGGTTGTACGAGCAGTACTTC; CDR3 length: 13; D gene: .; clone size: .; J gene: TRBJ2-7; V gene: TRBV29-1